This T cell receptor beta chain comes out of a study of cytotoxic CD8 clonotypes in ibrutinib-treated CLL. Study information: Response was recorded as partial in approximately 24 patients and complete in 2; at median roughly 63 months, roughly 14 remained remitted and about 12 had progressed.

Repertoires were generated with immunoSEQ multiplex PCR, while TCRdb's copy carries only in-frame clones and drops some. Here the sample spans tens of thousands of clones, 70% to 80% being singletons. The authors obtained approximately 2.1 micrograms of genomic DNA from cryopreserved PBMCs for TCR beta libraries. A note on this clone: Its matching antigen is unknown.

Study results and caveats: Public clonotypes showed up rarely, and on treatment they shrank or held steady. Age-matched healthy donor levels were exceeded by baseline clonality, which tracked circulating CD8+ T-cell counts.

V shed 4 bases and J shed 0 bases, with 11 bases lying between them. The CDR3 extends over 15 amino acids. The germline gives CDR1 SNHLY, CDR2 FYNNEI. This sequence originates from a human donor with chronic lymphocytic leukemia. Source: PBMCs, taken after 12 months of ibrutinib treatment. The chain couples TRBV2 to TRBJ2-3, with D hard to call. The CDR3 DNA reads as TGTGCCAGCAGTGCGGGCCGGCATAGCACAGATACGCAGTATTTT. It specifies CASSAGRHSTDTQYF. The entire variable domain, with the rest obtained from reference TRBV2 and TRBJ2-3, is as follows: EPEVTQTPSHQVTQMGQEVILRCVPISNHLYFYWYRQILGQKVEFLVSFYNNEISEKSEIFDDQFSVERPDGSNFTLKIRSTKLEDSAMYFCASSAGRHSTDTQYFGPGTRLTVL.